Below, 21 T cell receptor beta chains from the same sample are listed, as sequenced in a study of blood T cell repertoires in COVID-19. TCRdb's table, derived via immunoSEQ multiplex PCR, lists solely in-frame clones and lacks some. The profile shows around 31,000 clones, 91% of them singletons. Sample: peripheral blood. The receptors stem from a man aged 55 to 70 with acute or convalescent COVID-19.

The gene calls are TRBV12-5 and TRBJ2-3, with TRBD2 matching 16 bases. V gave up 3 bases and J gave up 5 bases; unmatched junction bases: 8. This CDR3 has 18 residues. CDR1 and CDR2 from the germline V gene are LGHNT and FRNRAP. The CDR3: CASGFGTSGRARGDTQYF. CDR3 nucleotide sequence: TGTGCTAGTGGTTTCGGGACTAGCGGGAGGGCCAGGGGAGATACGCAGTATTTT.

V gene TRBV7-9 combines with J gene TRBJ1-1; D gene ambiguous. In germline, CDR1 is SEHNR, CDR2 FQNEAQ (reference sequence). The CDR3 totals 15 residues. V gave up 3 bases and J gave up 0 bases, with 11 bases separating them. The CDR3 reads CASSFGPQLNTEAFF. The DNA for the CDR3 is TGTGCCAGCAGCTTTGGGCCTCAATTGAACACTGAAGCTTTCTTT.

CDR3 protein: CASSSPGSPDTQYF. In DNA form, the CDR3 reads TGTGCCAGCAGCTCCCCGGGGTCACCAGATACGCAGTATTTT. This rearrangement joins TRBV11-3 to TRBJ2-3; a possible D gene is TRBD2 (5 bases). This CDR3 spans 14 amino acids. V was cut by 4 bases and J by 4 bases, with 12 bases left in between. Per the germline V gene, CDR1 is SGHNT and CDR2 is YENEEA.

The rearrangement uses TRBV7-9 and TRBJ2-3; 13 bases line up with TRBD2. This CDR3 comprises 17 residues. The J segment lost 3 bases and the V segment lost 3 bases, leaving 6 bases of the junction unmatched. CDR1 and CDR2 from the germline V gene are SEHNR and FQNEAQ (reference sequence). CDR3 protein: CASSLGLAGRTTDTQYF. CDR3 DNA: TGTGCCAGCAGCTTGGGACTAGCGGGAAGGACTACAGATACGCAGTATTTT. Together with reference TRBV7-9 and TRBJ2-3, the CDR3 gives the full variable domain: DTGVSQNPRHKITKRGQNVTFRCDPISEHNRLYWYRQTLGQGPEFLTYFQNEAQLEKSRLLSDRFSAERPKGSFSTLEIQRTEQGDSAMYLCASSLGLAGRTTDTQYFGPGTRLTVL.

The chain is built from TRBV5-1 and TRBJ1-1; the match to TRBD1 covers 7 bases. V shed 6 bases, J shed 0 bases, and the junction held 8 bases outside the gene matches. The CDR3 totals 15 residues. CDR1 SGHRS and CDR2 YFSETQ come from the germline V gene. The CDR3: CASNRDSLVNTEAFF. CDR3 DNA: TGCGCCAGCAACCGGGACAGTCTTGTGAACACTGAAGCTTTCTTT.

The DNA of the CDR3 is TGTGCCAGTACCAGGGCTAAGAACACTGAAGCTTTCTTT. It encodes CASTRAKNTEAFF. This chain joins TRBV19 and TRBJ1-1, with D possibly matching TRBD1 (5 bases). With 7 bases removed from V and 1 base from J, the gap between germline ends came to 10 bases. The CDR3 is 13 residues long. Germline V gene lookup returns CDR1 LNHDA and CDR2 SQIVND (reference sequence).

The chain joins TRBV5-1 to TRBJ2-3; tentatively, D is TRBD1 (6 bases). V gave up 6 bases and J gave up 6 bases, with 11 bases separating them. Germline V gene data show CDR1 as SGHRS and CDR2 as YFSETQ. The CDR3 is made up of 12 amino acids. The DNA for the CDR3 is TGCGCCAGCAATTCGAGGGGGGATACGCAGTATTTT. It translates to CASNSRGDTQYF.

The V call is TRBV7-8, the J call TRBJ2-7, with TRBD1 matching over 7 bases. J gave up 0 bases and V 6 bases, and 2 bases lay outside the gene matches. There are 13 residues in the CDR3. Germline CDR1 is SGHVS and CDR2 is FQNEAQ. In DNA, the CDR3 is TGTGCCAGCAGTAGACAGGGCTCCTACGAGCAGTACTTC. This gives the protein CASSRQGSYEQYF.

The CDR3 loop reads CASSKPGHLNTEAFF. The CDR3 DNA reads TGTGCCAGCAGCAAACCGGGACACCTGAACACTGAAGCTTTCTTT. The J gene is TRBJ1-1, the V gene TRBV21-1; the table names TRBD1, a call not compared with the DNA. TRBV21-1 is given as a pseudogene. This CDR3 region has 15 residues.

In this sample, this clone turned up once. V usage is TRBV20-1 and J usage is TRBJ2-6, with a tentative D call TRBD1 (6 bases). The CDR3 consists of 13 residues. Germline V CDR1 and CDR2: DFQATT, SNEGSKA (reference sequence). Between the trimmed V and J ends, which lost 3 bases and 7 bases, there was a span of 10 bases. The CDR3 coding sequence is TGCAGTGCTAGTTCCGGGACAGCCAACGTCCTGACTTTC. The encoded protein is CSASSGTANVLTF.

This chain joins TRBV6-2 or TRBV6-3 and TRBJ2-1; 8 bases map to TRBD2. V lost 5 bases, J lost 3 bases, and 6 bases stayed unmatched. Germline CDR1 and CDR2: MNHEY and SVGEGT. The CDR3 is made up of 15 amino acids. The CDR3 region has the DNA TGTGCCAGCAGTGCCCGACTAGCGAGCTACAATGAGCAGTTCTTC. Its protein product is CASSARLASYNEQFF.

V is TRBV7-9 and J is TRBJ1-6, with D possibly being TRBD1 (5 bases). V dropped 5 bases and J dropped 5 bases, with 10 bases sitting between them. From germline, CDR1 is SEHNR and CDR2 FQNEAQ (reference sequence). The CDR3 runs to 14 residues. The CDR3 nucleotides are TGTGCCAGCAGCCGACAGCAGAATAATTCACCCCTCCACTTT. It is translated as CASSRQQNNSPLHF.

The chain couples TRBV5-5 to TRBJ1-5; D might be TRBD1 (6 bases). Trimming cost V 2 bases and J 4 bases, with 13 bases left between them. The CDR3 runs 15 residues. From germline, CDR1 is SGHKS and CDR2 YYEKEE (reference sequence). The CDR3 is CASSFIQGSNQPQHF. In nucleotides, the CDR3 is TGTGCCAGCAGCTTCATTCAGGGGTCAAATCAGCCCCAGCATTTT. Together with reference TRBV5-5 and TRBJ1-5, the CDR3 gives the full variable domain: DAGVTQSPTHLIKTRGQQVTLRCSPISGHKSVSWYQQVLGQGPQFIFQYYEKEERGRGNFPDRFSARQFPNYSSELNVNALLLGDSALYLCASSFIQGSNQPQHFGDGTRLSIL.

The genes are TRBV5-1 and TRBJ2-5; no firm D call. Trimming took 0 bases from V and 7 from J, leaving 4 bases between them. This CDR3 comprises 11 residues. Per germline, CDR1 SGHRS and CDR2 YFSETQ. This chain's CDR3 is CASSLGGTQYF. The CDR3 DNA reads TGCGCCAGCAGCTTGGGCGGGACCCAGTACTTC.

The J gene is TRBJ1-4, the V gene TRBV6-5, with D possibly TRBD1 on 5 matching bases. The CDR3 loop spans 15 amino acids. Trimming pared 6 bases from V and 0 bases from J, leaving 11 bases between. Germline V lookup: CDR1 MNHEY, CDR2 SVGAGI. The CDR3 spells CASRRTTATNEKLFF. Here the CDR3 DNA reads TGTGCCAGCAGGCGGACAACAGCAACTAATGAAAAACTGTTTTTT.

The chain links TRBV2 to TRBJ2-5; D ambiguous. V was shortened by 8 bases and J by 2 bases, with 12 bases between the two germline ends. The CDR3 is 13 amino acids. Germline CDR1 SNHLY, CDR2 FYNNEI. CDR3 in DNA: TGTGCCAGCCGCCTTGCAGGTCAAGAGACCCAGTACTTC. Translation gives CASRLAGQETQYF.

J is TRBJ2-5 and V is TRBV4-3, with 9 bases matching TRBD2. CDR1 LGHNA and CDR2 YSLEER come from the germline V gene. Unmatched junction bases numbered 6, after V lost 0 bases and J lost 7 bases. The CDR3 has 15 amino acids. The CDR3 is CASSQESGRLGTQYF. As DNA, the CDR3 is TGCGCCAGCAGCCAAGAAAGCGGGAGGCTCGGGACCCAGTACTTC.

This chain uses TRBV5-6 with TRBJ2-2; no definite D call. This CDR3 spans 12 amino acids. V lost 6 bases and J lost 5, with 8 bases in between. Germline CDR1 SGHDT, CDR2 YYEEEE. The CDR3 loop reads CASKRRTGELFF. The CDR3 nucleotides are TGTGCCAGCAAACGTCGGACCGGGGAGCTGTTTTTT.

The chain has TRBV15 and TRBJ1-1; weak D call: TRBD1 (6 bases). The CDR3 extends over 13 amino acids. Germline V gene sequence: CDR1 LNHNV, CDR2 YYDKDF (reference sequence). V was pared by 0 bases and J by 5 bases, with 7 bases between. The CDR3 region is CATSRDQGTEAFF. CDR3 DNA sequence: TGTGCCACCAGCAGAGACCAGGGGACTGAAGCTTTCTTT.

The chain is built from TRBV29-1 and TRBJ1-1, with D unclear. The CDR3 is 12 residues long. Germline V gives CDR1 SQVTM, CDR2 ANQGSEA. V gave up 4 bases and J gave up 2 bases, with 8 bases separating them. Written as DNA, the CDR3 is TGCAGCGTTGTATTGAGCAACACTGAAGCTTTCTTT. Its protein product is CSVVLSNTEAFF.

This rearrangement joins TRBV19 to TRBJ1-4, with 8 bases fitting TRBD1. The CDR3 extends over 14 amino acids. The trim removed 6 bases at V and 4 bases at J, leaving 4 bases unmatched. Per germline, CDR1 LNHDA and CDR2 SQIVND (reference sequence). For the CDR3, the DNA is TGTGCCAGTAGCCCGGACAGGGTTAATGAAAAACTGTTTTTT. Translating gives CASSPDRVNEKLFF.